This entry concerns a single T cell receptor beta chain. Antigen: not known. The study made its TCR cDNA through 5'RACE template switching. That step introduced a universal primer site along with UMIs. TCRdb re-analysed the 5' RACE reads in MiXCR, keeping a single row per CDR3 protein. The table lists about 350,000 distinct CDR3 sequences, around a tenth of them singletons, with more than 15% in the top ten. Germline-derived CDR1 and CDR2 are SGHAT and FQNNGV. J gave up 7 bases and V 0 bases, and 8 bases lay outside the gene matches. The CDR3 has 16 residues. The data are from a study of T cells after yellow fever vaccination. Study-level points and caveats: Repertoires obtained by FACS sorting could include abundant clonotypes that entered as contaminants from the bulk population. Peak timing came faster in the weaker secondary response, day 5 versus 15.

This specimen consisted of PBMCs, obtained on the day of the first yellow fever vaccination. The genes are TRBV11-2 and TRBJ2-1; TRBD2 agrees at 8 bases. The clonotype was recovered from a man younger than 30 who received the YFV17D yellow fever vaccine. Written as DNA, the CDR3 is TGTGCCAGCAGCTTAGAAGGCGGGCGGGGGGTGAATGAGCAGTTCTTC. This gives the protein CASSLEGGRGVNEQFF.